This T cell receptor beta chain is from a study of T cell responses to AZD1222 COVID-19 vaccine (dated by TCRdb to about 2021). For context, the study as a whole: AZD1222 recipients whose second dose came at about 4 weeks and those whose second dose came at about 12 weeks were combined into one group, since spike-specific TCR depth and breadth did not differ between the two schedules. A total of under 250 trial participants underwent TCR sequencing, of whom 200 to 220 had received two doses of AZD1222 and 26 had received two doses of the MenACWY control vaccine. Trial participants were enrolled by age into subgroups of 18-55, 56-69 and 70-plus years, and around 150, 28 and 57 TCR-sequenced participants, respectively, were included in these subgroups. Summary of the overall study and its limitations: The whole spike protein was spanned by vaccine-associated CD4 TCRs, and dominant responses were seen in regions 160-218 and 743-854. After two AZD1222 doses, spike-specific TCR breadth and depth were significantly higher than at day 0 and than in MenACWY recipients. Only six AZD1222 recipients were SARS-CoV-2 seropositive at baseline, limiting conclusions about previously exposed vaccinees. In the small 56-69-year group, the increase in depth fell short of significance, most likely because of low power. Participants were mostly white British, with more females than males. The authors suggested clonal diversity may have been underestimated. Nearly half of unique spike-specific TCRs reportedly recognized epitopes outside regions mutated in the B.1.351 and B.1.1.7 variants. Because no day 14 peak-response samples were available, the repertoires could be characterized only after the peak T cell response.

Concerning this clone itself: The antigen it binds to is not known. The junction does not match germline at one end; this may be a read error.

CDR1 and CDR2 are drawn from the germline V gene (reference sequence): SGHNT, YYREEE. Counted from cysteine to phenylalanine, this CDR3 has 13 amino acids. Of all the DNA, just the CDR3 is kept, 39 bases in frame from base 1. Read against the paper, the sample's time point label means: baseline before first vaccination. Vaccinee samples came from UK trials COV001 and COV002, including a single-blind randomized controlled phase 2/3 trial of AZD1222 (ChAdOx1 nCoV-19) in healthy adults. Trial participant PBMC samples were collected at day 0 and day 28 after the second dose for TCRbeta chain sequencing. The CDR3 regions of human TCRbeta chains were analyzed by immunosequencing. On the authors' methods: Repertoire TCRs were checked for matches against a reference library of SARS-CoV-2-specific TCRs that had been generated using the MIRA antigen-specificity platform. Breadth was defined as the fraction of unique TCRs that were SARS-CoV-2-associated, and depth was defined as the fraction of total T cells that were SARS-CoV-2-associated. Using the MIRA data, every spike-specific TCR was mapped to the spike region that the TCR reacted to and assigned to either a CD4 or a CD8 class. Log10-transformed breadth and depth values were compared by one-way ANOVA with Sidak's multiple comparisons tests. TCRdb provides this immuneACCESS table in a form limited to in-frame rearrangements. Some clones are lacking; in checked studies, under half of them reflect an unresolved V gene, and why the rest are absent is not known. V and J calls and clone size are as listed in that table; D and trimming were resolved from the DNA. The sample includes about 79,000 clones, with 70% to 90% observed a single time. The ten largest clones take up about 20% of the sample.

The source is an adult in good health. The V and J segments used are TRBV5-4 and TRBJ1-2; no D segment can be confidently identified. The starting material was peripheral blood, obtained on day 0 of AZD1222 vaccination. The DNA sequence follows: TGTGCCAGCAGTTTGGACGGTTTAAACGGCTACACCTTC. Translation gives CASSLDGLNGYTF. Full variable domain (CDR3 extended with the reference TRBV5-4 and TRBJ1-2 proteins): ETGVTQSPTHLIKTRGQQVTLRCSSQSGHNTVSWYQQALGQGPQFIFQYYREEENGRGNFPPRFSGLQFPNYSSELNVNALELDDSALYLCASSLDGLNGYTFGSGTRLTVV.